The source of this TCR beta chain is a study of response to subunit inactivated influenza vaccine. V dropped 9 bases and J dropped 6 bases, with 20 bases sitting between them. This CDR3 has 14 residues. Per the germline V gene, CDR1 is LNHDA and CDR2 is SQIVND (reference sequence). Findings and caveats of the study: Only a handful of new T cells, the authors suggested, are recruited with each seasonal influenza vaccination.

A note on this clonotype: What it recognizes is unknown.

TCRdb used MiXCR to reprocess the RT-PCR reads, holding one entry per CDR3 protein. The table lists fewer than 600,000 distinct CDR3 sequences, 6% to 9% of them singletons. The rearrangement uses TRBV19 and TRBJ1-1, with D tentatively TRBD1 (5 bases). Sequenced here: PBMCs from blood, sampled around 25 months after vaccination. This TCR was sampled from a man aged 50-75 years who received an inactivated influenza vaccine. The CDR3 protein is CASTVVRGAAEAFF. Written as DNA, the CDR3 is TGTGCCAGCACGGTTGTGAGGGGCGCGGCTGAAGCTTTCTTT.